This is a list of T cell receptor beta chains from one sample in a study of technical replicates of blood from several donors. The data were produced by immunoSEQ multiplex PCR, yet TCRdb's version contains in-frame clones alone and is incomplete. The sample holds tens of thousands of clones, 80% to 95% seen once. The material sequenced was PBMCs. These receptors all come from a human donor in good health. Some clones in this sample may be carry-over from other donors' samples. Each CDR3 is given with its conserved first and last residue. D genes are given only for firm matches. Clone size is given for some rows only: seen once, a few or many times, or a class if the clone is expanded.

cdr3_nt | cdr3_aa | d_call | v_call | clone_size | j_call
TGTGCCAGCAGCTTAGAGCCGAGGGGGCAAAATTCACCCCTCCACTTT | CASSLEPRGQNSPLHF | TRBD1 | TRBV7-2 | - | TRBJ1-6
TGTGCCAGCAGCGAAAACCCAGGACAGGCGGAAATATCAAAGAACTATGGCTACACCTTC | CASSENPGQAEISKNYGYTF | TRBD1 | TRBV9 | - | TRBJ1-2
TGTGCTAGTGTAAAGGGACTAGCGGGAGGCTCTATCTACGAGCAGTACTTC | CASVKGLAGGSIYEQYF | TRBD2 | TRBV12-5 | - | TRBJ2-7
TGTGCCTGGAGTGTAACAGGGGGATTTGGTCAGCCCCAGCATTTT | CAWSVTGGFGQPQHF | TRBD1 | TRBV30 | - | TRBJ1-5
TGCGCCAGCAGCTTGTGGCGGGGGGGTTACAATGAGCAGTTCTTC | CASSLWRGGYNEQFF | TRBD2 | TRBV5-1 | - | TRBJ2-1
TGTGCCATCAGCCTCCAGGGTGGCGACGAGCAGTACTTC | CAISLQGGDEQYF | - | TRBV10-3 | - | TRBJ2-7
TGTGCCAGTAGTAAACAGGGGCAAGGTTCACCCCTCCACTTT | CASSKQGQGSPLHF | TRBD1 | TRBV19 | - | TRBJ1-6
TGTGCCAGCAGCCAAAGAGGGACTAGCGGTCCGAGGGAGCAGTACTTC | CASSQRGTSGPREQYF | TRBD2 | TRBV4-2 | - | TRBJ2-7
TGCGCCAGCAGCCGGGACAGGGTGGGGACCTATGGCTACACCTTC | CASSRDRVGTYGYTF | TRBD1 | TRBV4-1 | - | TRBJ1-2
TGTGCCAGCAGCACCCGACAGGGGAGTCAGCCCCAGCATTTT | CASSTRQGSQPQHF | TRBD1 | TRBV7-2 | - | TRBJ1-5
TGTGCCAGCAGTTACTCGAGTGAGGGCCCGTACAATGAGCAGTTCTTC | CASSYSSEGPYNEQFF | - | TRBV6-5 | medium-sized | TRBJ2-1
TGTGCCTGGAGTATGACTAGCGGGAGATGGGCAGATACGCAGTATTTT | CAWSMTSGRWADTQYF | TRBD2 | TRBV30 | once | TRBJ2-3
TGCAGCGTTGAAGGACAGGGGTCAAACTCCTACGAGCAGTACTTC | CSVEGQGSNSYEQYF | TRBD1 | TRBV29-1 | once | TRBJ2-7
TGTGCCAGCAGCCAAGAAGGGGACTGGGGGGATTGGAGTGGCTACACCTTC | CASSQEGDWGDWSGYTF | - | TRBV14 | - | TRBJ1-2
TGCGCCAGCAGCACGGGACTAGCGGAATACGGGGAGCTGTTTTTT | CASSTGLAEYGELFF | TRBD2 | TRBV5-1 | - | TRBJ2-2
TGTGCCAGCAGCGCCCTTGGGGCTAGCGGGGGGAGATACAATGAGCAGTTCTTC | CASSALGASGGRYNEQFF | TRBD2 | TRBV9 | - | TRBJ2-1
TGTGCCAGCAGTGTCGGACAGGGGGCAACGGATACGCAGTATTTT | CASSVGQGATDTQYF | TRBD1 | TRBV2 | - | TRBJ2-3
TGTGCCAGTAAGGATACAGGGGTTAATTCACCCCTCCACTTT | CASKDTGVNSPLHF | TRBD1 | TRBV19 | - | TRBJ1-6
TGTGCCAGCAGTGAAGGCAGAAACACCGGGGAGCTGTTTTTT | CASSEGRNTGELFF | - | TRBV25-1 | - | TRBJ2-2
TGTGCCAGCAGCCCCGGGACTAGCGGGATCCTCAGGGGAGAGACCCAGTACTTC | CASSPGTSGILRGETQYF | TRBD2 | TRBV7-2 | - | TRBJ2-5
TGTGCCTGGAGCCCCCCGAGGAGTAGCAATCAGCCCCAGCATTTT | CAWSPPRSSNQPQHF | - | TRBV30 | - | TRBJ1-5
TGTGCCAGCAGGGAGACAGGGAGCACCGGGGAGCTGTTTTTT | CASRETGSTGELFF | TRBD1 | TRBV2 | - | TRBJ2-2
TGCAGCGCAAAGGGACAGGGGGCTGGCGAGCAGTACTTC | CSAKGQGAGEQYF | TRBD1 | TRBV29-1 | - | TRBJ2-7
TGTGCCAGCAGCTTCTCGGCAGGCGAGCAGTTCTTC | CASSFSAGEQFF | - | TRBV7-2 | - | TRBJ2-1
TGTGCCTGGAGTGGGCCAGGCGCGAGCACAGATACGCAGTATTTT | CAWSGPGASTDTQYF | - | TRBV30 | - | TRBJ2-3
TGCGCCAGCAGCCAGACCTCGGGAGAGCAGTACTTC | CASSQTSGEQYF | - | TRBV4-3 | few | TRBJ2-7
TGTGCCAGCTCATCCCGAGACAAGAACACTGAAGCTTTCTTT | CASSSRDKNTEAFF | - | TRBV18 | - | TRBJ1-1
TGTGCCTGGAGCGCGAATGAAAAACTGTTTTTT | CAWSANEKLFF | - | TRBV30 | few | TRBJ1-4
TGTGCCAGCAGCCATGGGGCAGGGGACTATGGCTACACCTTC | CASSHGAGDYGYTF | - | TRBV5-4 | - | TRBJ1-2
TGTGCCAGCAGCTCGCTGGATATTTATAGCGGGCAATCCTACGAGCAGTACTTC | CASSSLDIYSGQSYEQYF | TRBD2 | TRBV5-6 | - | TRBJ2-7
TGTGCCAGCAGCGTAGGGGCGGGGAACACCGGGGAGCTGTTTTTT | CASSVGAGNTGELFF | - | TRBV9 | few | TRBJ2-2
TGCGCCAGCAGCCAAGATTTCGGGGGCACTGAAGCTTTCTTT | CASSQDFGGTEAFF | - | TRBV4-3 | few | TRBJ1-1
TGTGCCAGTAGTCAGGGGTCCCAGCCCCAGCATTTT | CASSQGSQPQHF | - | TRBV19 | - | TRBJ1-5
TGTGCCAGCAGCTTATTAGAGGGTTCGGGTACGGAGCAGTACTTC | CASSLLEGSGTEQYF | - | TRBV7-9 | - | TRBJ2-7
TGTGCCAGCAAAAAAGGAGGTTTATCACCCCTCCACTTT | CASKKGGLSPLHF | - | TRBV2 | - | TRBJ1-6
TGTGCTAGTGGTTTGGCCCTCGGGCAGGGTAGATATAATTCACCCCTCCACTTT | CASGLALGQGRYNSPLHF | - | TRBV12-5 | - | TRBJ1-6
TGTGCCAGCACTTTCCAGGGTCCTTACCAGCCCCAGCATTTT | CASTFQGPYQPQHF | - | TRBV2 | - | TRBJ1-5
TGTGCCAGCAGTCCAACCCCAGGGAGGCGGGAGACCCAGTACTTC | CASSPTPGRRETQYF | - | TRBV6-1 | once | TRBJ2-5
TGTGCCAGCAGCCAGACTAGTAACTCCTACAATGAGCAGTTCTTC | CASSQTSNSYNEQFF | - | TRBV7-3 | - | TRBJ2-1
TGTGCCAGCAGCTTTGGGGGGATCTGGGGTAATTCACCCCTCCACTTT | CASSFGGIWGNSPLHF | - | TRBV13 | - | TRBJ1-6
TGTGCCAGCAGCCTACCAGGACAGGGCGATTTCGGGATTAACTATGGCTACACCTTC | CASSLPGQGDFGINYGYTF | TRBD1 | TRBV4-2 | - | TRBJ1-2
TGTGCCAGCAGTGAAGCTCGCGAGCAGTACTTC | CASSEAREQYF | - | TRBV6-1 | - | TRBJ2-7